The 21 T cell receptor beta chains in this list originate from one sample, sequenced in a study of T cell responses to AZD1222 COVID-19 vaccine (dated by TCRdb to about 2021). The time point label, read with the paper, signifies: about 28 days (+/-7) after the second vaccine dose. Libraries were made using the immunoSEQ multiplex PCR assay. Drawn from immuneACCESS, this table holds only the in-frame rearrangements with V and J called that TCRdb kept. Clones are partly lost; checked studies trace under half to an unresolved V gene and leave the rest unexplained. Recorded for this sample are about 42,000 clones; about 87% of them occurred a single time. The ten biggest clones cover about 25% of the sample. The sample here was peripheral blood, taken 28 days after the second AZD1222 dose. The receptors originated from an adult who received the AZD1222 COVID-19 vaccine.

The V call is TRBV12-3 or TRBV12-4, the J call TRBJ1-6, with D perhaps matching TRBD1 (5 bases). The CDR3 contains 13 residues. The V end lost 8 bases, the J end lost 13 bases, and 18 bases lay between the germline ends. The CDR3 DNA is TGTGCCAGCGGGGGGGAATGGGAGCGGCCCCTCCACTTT. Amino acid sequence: CASGGEWERPLHF.

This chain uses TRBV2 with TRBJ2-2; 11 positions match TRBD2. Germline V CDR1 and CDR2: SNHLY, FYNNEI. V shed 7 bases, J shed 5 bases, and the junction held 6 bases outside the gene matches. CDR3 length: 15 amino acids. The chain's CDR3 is CASKVGLAATGELFF. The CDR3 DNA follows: TGTGCCAGCAAAGTGGGACTAGCGGCGACCGGGGAGCTGTTTTTT.

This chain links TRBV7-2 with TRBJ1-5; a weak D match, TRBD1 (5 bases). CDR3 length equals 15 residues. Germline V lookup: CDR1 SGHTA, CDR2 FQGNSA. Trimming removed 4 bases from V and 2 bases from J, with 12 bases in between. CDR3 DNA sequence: TGTGCCAGCAGCTCCAGGGTGGGTGGCAATCAGCCCCAGCATTTT. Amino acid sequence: CASSSRVGGNQPQHF.

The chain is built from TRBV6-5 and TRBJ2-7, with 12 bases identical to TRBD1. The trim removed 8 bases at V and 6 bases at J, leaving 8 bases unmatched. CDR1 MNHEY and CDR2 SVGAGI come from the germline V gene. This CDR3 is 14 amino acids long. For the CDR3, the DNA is TGTGCCAGCGGGGGACAGGGGGCGTTAGGCGAGCAGTACTTC. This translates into CASGGQGALGEQYF.

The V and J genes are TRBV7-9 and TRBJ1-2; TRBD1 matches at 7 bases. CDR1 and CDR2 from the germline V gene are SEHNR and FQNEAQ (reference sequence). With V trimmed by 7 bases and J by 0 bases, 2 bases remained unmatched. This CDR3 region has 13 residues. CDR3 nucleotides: TGTGCCAGCAAGGACAGGACTAACTATGGCTACACCTTC. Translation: CASKDRTNYGYTF.

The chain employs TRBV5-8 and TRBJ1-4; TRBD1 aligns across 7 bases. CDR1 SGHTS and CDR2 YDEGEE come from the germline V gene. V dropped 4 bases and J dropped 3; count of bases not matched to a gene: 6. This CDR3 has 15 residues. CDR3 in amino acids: CASSETGVANEKLFF. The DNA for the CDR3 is TGTGCCAGCAGCGAAACAGGGGTAGCTAATGAAAAACTGTTTTTT.

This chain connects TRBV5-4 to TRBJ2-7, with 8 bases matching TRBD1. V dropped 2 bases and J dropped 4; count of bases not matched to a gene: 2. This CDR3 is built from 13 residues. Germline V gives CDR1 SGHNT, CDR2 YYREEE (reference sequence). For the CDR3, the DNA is TGTGCCAGCAGCTTTCAGGGGGCTTACGAGCAGTACTTC. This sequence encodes CASSFQGAYEQYF.

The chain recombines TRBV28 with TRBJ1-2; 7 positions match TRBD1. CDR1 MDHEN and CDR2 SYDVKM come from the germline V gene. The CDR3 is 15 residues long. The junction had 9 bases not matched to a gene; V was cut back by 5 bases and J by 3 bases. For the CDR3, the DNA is TGTGCCAGCAGTCCGGGACAGACCTCATACTATGGCTACACCTTC. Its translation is CASSPGQTSYYGYTF.

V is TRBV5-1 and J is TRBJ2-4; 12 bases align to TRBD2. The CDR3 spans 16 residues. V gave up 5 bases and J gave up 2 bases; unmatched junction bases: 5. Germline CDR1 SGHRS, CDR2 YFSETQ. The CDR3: CASRPGLAGTKNIQYF. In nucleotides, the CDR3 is TGCGCCAGCAGGCCCGGACTAGCGGGAACCAAAAACATTCAGTACTTC.

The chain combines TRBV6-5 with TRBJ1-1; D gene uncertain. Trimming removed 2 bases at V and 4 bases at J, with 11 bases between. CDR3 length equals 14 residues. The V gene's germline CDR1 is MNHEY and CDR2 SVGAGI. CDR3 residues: CASSYGQWGTEAFF. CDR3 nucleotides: TGTGCCAGCAGTTACGGGCAGTGGGGCACTGAAGCTTTCTTT.

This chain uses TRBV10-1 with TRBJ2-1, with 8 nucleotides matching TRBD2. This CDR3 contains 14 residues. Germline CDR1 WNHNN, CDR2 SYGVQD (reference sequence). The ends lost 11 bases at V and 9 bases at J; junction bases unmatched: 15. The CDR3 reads CAGGVAGGHGEQFF. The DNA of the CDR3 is TGCGCCGGAGGGGTGGCGGGAGGCCACGGTGAGCAGTTCTTC.

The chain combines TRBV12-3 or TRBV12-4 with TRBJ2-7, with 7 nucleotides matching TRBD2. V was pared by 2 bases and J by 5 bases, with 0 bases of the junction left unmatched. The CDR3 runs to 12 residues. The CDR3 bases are TGTGCCAGCAGTTTACGGGGGGACGAGCAGTACTTC. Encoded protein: CASSLRGDEQYF.

CDR3 DNA sequence: TGTGCCAGCAGTTTCTCAGGGGTGAATGAAGCTTTCTTT. Translated: CASSFSGVNEAFF. The V and J genes are TRBV27 and TRBJ1-1; TRBD1 might be the D (6 bases). Germline V gene lookup returns CDR1 MNHEY and CDR2 SMNVEV (reference sequence). CDR3 length: 13 amino acids. The V and J ends lost 3 bases and 7 bases respectively, with 12 bases between them.

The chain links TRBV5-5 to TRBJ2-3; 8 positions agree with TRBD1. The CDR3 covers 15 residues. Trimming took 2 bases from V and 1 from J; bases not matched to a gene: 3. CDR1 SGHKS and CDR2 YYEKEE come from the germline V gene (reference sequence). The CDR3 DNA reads TGTGCCAGCAGCTTAGGACAGGGACGCACAGATACGCAGTATTTT. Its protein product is CASSLGQGRTDTQYF.

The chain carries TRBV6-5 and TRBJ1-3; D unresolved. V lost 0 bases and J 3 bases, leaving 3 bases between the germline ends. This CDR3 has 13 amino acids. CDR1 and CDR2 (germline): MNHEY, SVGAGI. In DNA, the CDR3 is TGTGCCAGCAGTTACTCAGATGGAAACACCATATATTTT. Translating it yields CASSYSDGNTIYF.

For the CDR3, the DNA is TGTGCTAGTGGTTTGGTGGCAGGGGATGACCTTAGGGTGGCTGAAGCTTTCTTT. Residues: CASGLVAGDDLRVAEAFF. The J gene is TRBJ1-1, the V gene TRBV12-5; possible D gene TRBD1, 6 bases. The CDR3 is made up of 18 amino acids. Trimming took 0 bases from V and 6 from J, leaving 23 bases between them. Germline V CDR1 and CDR2: LGHNT, FRNRAP.

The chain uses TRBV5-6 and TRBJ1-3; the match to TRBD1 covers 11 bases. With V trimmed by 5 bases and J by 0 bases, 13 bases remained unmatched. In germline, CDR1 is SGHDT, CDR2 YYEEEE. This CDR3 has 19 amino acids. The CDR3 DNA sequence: TGTGCCAGCAGGCATACCGGGACAGGGGGATTCTTCTCTGGAAACACCATATATTTT. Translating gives CASRHTGTGGFFSGNTIYF.

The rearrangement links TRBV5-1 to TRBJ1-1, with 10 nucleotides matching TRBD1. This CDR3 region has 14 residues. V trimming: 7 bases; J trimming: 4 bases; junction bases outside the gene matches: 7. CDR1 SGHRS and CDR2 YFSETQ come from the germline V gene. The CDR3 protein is CASCDRGLATEAFF. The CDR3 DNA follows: TGCGCCAGCTGCGACAGGGGGCTTGCCACTGAAGCTTTCTTT.

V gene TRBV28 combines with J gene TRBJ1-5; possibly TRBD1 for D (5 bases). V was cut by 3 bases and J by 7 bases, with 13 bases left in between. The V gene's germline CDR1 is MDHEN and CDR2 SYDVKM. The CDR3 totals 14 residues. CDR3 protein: CASSFSGGEQPQHF. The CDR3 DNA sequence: TGTGCCAGCAGTTTCTCGGGGGGGGAGCAGCCCCAGCATTTT.

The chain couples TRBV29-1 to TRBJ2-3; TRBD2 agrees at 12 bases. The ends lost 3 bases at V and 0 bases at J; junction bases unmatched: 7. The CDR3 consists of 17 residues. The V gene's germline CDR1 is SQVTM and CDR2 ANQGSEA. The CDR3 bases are TGCAGCGTTGAGGTCTGGACTAGCGGGACTAGCACAGATACGCAGTATTTT. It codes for CSVEVWTSGTSTDTQYF.

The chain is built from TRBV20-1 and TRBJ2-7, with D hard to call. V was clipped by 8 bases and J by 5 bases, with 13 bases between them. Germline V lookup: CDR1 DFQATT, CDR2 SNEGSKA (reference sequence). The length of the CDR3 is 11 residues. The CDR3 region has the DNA TGCAGTACCCCAGGATCCAACGAGCAGTACTTC. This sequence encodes CSTPGSNEQYF.